The present entry profiles one T cell receptor beta chain with its context. Its antigen remains unknown. Germline assignment: CDR1 MDHEN and CDR2 SYDVKM. The CDR3 loop spans 13 amino acids. V dropped 8 bases and J dropped 3 bases, with 13 bases sitting between them. Sequenced by immunoSEQ multiplex PCR; TCRdb stores in-frame clones only, minus some. Of 2 million to 2.5 million clones listed, over 85% are singletons. These data belong to a study of shared clonotypes between healthy human individuals. Study as a whole: The composition of the donors was a couple of women and a few men aged 18 to 49. Broader study findings: Non-shared clonotypes displayed generation probabilities falling below those of clonotypes present in all four donors.

Sequenced input: naive CD4+ T cells from PBMCs. The subset is: CD45RA+ positively selected. This chain uses TRBV28 with TRBJ1-1, with a possible D match to TRBD1 (6 bases). The source is a man aged 18 to 30 in good health. Some clones in this sample may be carry-over from other donors' samples. The CDR3 DNA sequence: TGTGCCAGCTGGGGGGCGTGGGACACTGAAGCTTTCTTT. It specifies CASWGAWDTEAFF.